What follows are 20 T cell receptor beta chains derived from one specimen sequenced in a study of cytomegalovirus exposure and HLA in healthy donors. The PCR made use of 60 Vbeta and 13 Jbeta primers. Profiled with immunoSEQ multiplex PCR; TCRdb holds only in-frame clones, not every one. The sample includes over 150,000 clones, 71% of them seen just once. The sequenced sample consisted of PBMCs. These receptor sequences come from a woman aged 25 to 39 in good health and CMV-seronegative.

On this clone itself: Other nucleotide sequences from this sample produce the same CDR3. This chain connects TRBV5-1 to TRBJ2-1, with 11 bases fitting TRBD2. The CDR3 extends over 17 amino acids. The trim removed 2 bases at V and 3 bases at J, leaving 7 bases unmatched. CDR1 and CDR2 from the germline V gene are SGHRS and YFSETQ. In nucleotides, the CDR3 is TGCGCCAGCAGCTTAACAACTAGCGGGGGACTCTACAATGAGCAGTTCTTC. Its protein product is CASSLTTSGGLYNEQFF.

For this clone: A junction end diverges from the germline sequence, so it may reflect a read error. The same CDR3 also results from other DNA sequences found in this sample. V gene TRBV10-3 combines with J gene TRBJ2-3; 12 positions match TRBD1. The germline gives CDR1 ENHRY, CDR2 SYGVKD. The CDR3 loop spans 18 amino acids. CDR3 bases: TGTGCCATCAGTGAGTATCCGCCGGGACAGGGGGCAACAGATACGCAGTACTTT. Its translation is CAISEYPPGQGATDTQYF.

There are a few counts of this clone. The rearrangement links TRBV7-6 to TRBJ2-7; D perhaps matches TRBD1 (6 bases). Germline CDR1 reads SGHVS; CDR2 reads FNYEAQ. The CDR3 spans 13 residues. Trimming removed 5 bases from V and 4 bases from J, with 12 bases in between. In DNA form, the CDR3 reads TGTGCCAGCAGCCCCGGACAGTTGTACGAGCAGTACTTC. This encodes CASSPGQLYEQYF.

The chain joins TRBV4-1 to TRBJ1-6; TRBD1 is a possible D gene (5 bases). Between the trimmed V and J ends, which lost 5 bases and 14 bases, there was a span of 25 bases. CDR3 size: 16 residues. Germline V gene data show CDR1 as MGHRA and CDR2 as YSYEKL. CDR3 in amino acids: CASSTPWMGLNSSLHF. CDR3 nucleotides: TGCGCCAGCAGCACCCCTTGGATGGGGCTGAATTCTTCCCTCCACTTT.

The rearrangement links TRBV4-1 to TRBJ2-3, with 14 bases aligning to TRBD2. The length of the CDR3 is 16 residues. V shed 4 bases, J shed 3 bases, and the junction held 3 bases outside the gene matches. CDR1 is MGHRA and CDR2 is YSYEKL in the germline V gene. CDR3 loop: CASSRRLAGGTDTQYF. CDR3 DNA: TGCGCCAGCAGCCGCCGACTAGCGGGAGGGACAGATACGCAGTATTTT.

This chain uses TRBV29-1 with TRBJ2-5, with 13 bases identical to TRBD2. The J call may be incorrect, as the DNA end agrees better with TRBJ2-7. This CDR3 spans 14 amino acids. The germline CDR1 and CDR2 sequences are SQVTM and ANQGSEA. CDR3 coding DNA: TGCAGCGTTGGGACTAGCGGGAGTTTGGTCGAGCAGTACTTC. The encoded protein is CSVGTSGSLVEQYF.

This clone occurred a few times. The gene calls are TRBV9 and TRBJ1-4, with 10 bases lining up with TRBD1. CDR1 is SGDLS and CDR2 is YYNGEE in the germline V gene. J gave up 7 bases and V 0 bases, and 3 bases lay outside the gene matches. CDR3 length: 15 amino acids. CDR3 amino acids: CASSVGQGAGEKLFF. The CDR3 DNA reads TGTGCCAGCAGCGTAGGACAGGGGGCTGGTGAAAAACTGTTTTTT.

In DNA, the CDR3 is TGTGCCAGCAGCGTACGAGGCCTAGAATACAATGAGCAGTTCTTC. It translates to CASSVRGLEYNEQFF. This rearrangement joins TRBV9 to TRBJ2-1; D is undetermined. The CDR3 length is 15 residues. Germline values: CDR1 SGDLS, CDR2 YYNGEE. V shed 1 base and J shed 4 bases, with 12 bases lying between them. The full variable domain, with the rest looked up from reference TRBV9 and TRBJ2-1, is DSGVTQTPKHLITATGQRVTLRCSPRSGDLSVYWYQQSLDQGLQFLIQYYNGEERAKGNILERFSAQQFPDLHSELNLSSLELGDSALYFCASSVRGLEYNEQFFGPGTRLTVL.

The V and J genes are TRBV9 and TRBJ2-1; the D is unclear. V lost 1 base, J lost 8 bases, and 4 bases lay in between. The CDR3 is made up of 11 amino acids. CDR1 and CDR2 (germline): SGDLS, YYNGEE. The CDR3 reads CASSVLDEQFF. The CDR3 bases are TGTGCCAGCAGCGTACTCGATGAGCAGTTCTTC.

This clone was recorded only once. The CDR3 is CASSLLRDSSYEQYF. The CDR3 DNA sequence: TGTGCCAGCAGCCTTCTCCGGGACAGCTCCTACGAGCAGTACTTC. The V and J genes are TRBV7-2 and TRBJ2-7, with 7 bases lining up with TRBD1. Germline-derived CDR1 and CDR2 are SGHTA and FQGNSA. Trimming took 5 bases from V and 0 from J; bases not matched to a gene: 7. The CDR3 has 15 residues.

This clone was seen more than once but under ten times. The chain links TRBV11-2 to TRBJ2-2; TRBD2 matches 13 bases. CDR3 length equals 16 residues. Trimming cost V 5 bases and J 6 bases; bases outside gene matches: 6. From germline, CDR1 is SGHAT and CDR2 FQNNGV. As DNA, the CDR3 is TGTGCCAGCAGCCCTACTAGCGGGGGGGTTGCCGGGGAGCTGTTTTTT. Its translation: CASSPTSGGVAGELFF.

In this sample, this clone turned up a few times. The rearrangement links TRBV5-4 to TRBJ1-1; D remains unclear. CDR1 is SGHNT and CDR2 is YYREEE in the germline V gene (reference sequence). The length of the CDR3 is 14 residues. The V end was cut by 4 bases, the J end by 0 bases, with 10 bases between. This CDR3 is CASSPETMNTEAFF. Written as DNA, the CDR3 is TGTGCCAGCAGCCCTGAGACTATGAACACTGAAGCTTTCTTT.

The chain has TRBV7-2 and TRBJ2-7, with 9 positions matching TRBD1. Germline V gives CDR1 SGHTA, CDR2 FQGNSA. CDR3 size: 15 residues. Losses at the gene ends were 5 bases for V and 3 bases for J; bases not matched to a gene: 8. The CDR3 coding sequence is TGTGCCAGCAGCACCAGCAGGGACAGGGTCTACGAGCAGTACTTC. This codes for CASSTSRDRVYEQYF.

Notes on this clone: It is unclear where the CDR3 begins or ends on the DNA, so no DNA is shown, and the CDR3 is as TCRdb lists it. This sequence joins TRBV29-1 and TRBJ1-2. The germline CDR1 and CDR2 sequences are SQVTM and ANQGSEA. The CDR3 sequence runs 8 residues, both termini included. Here the CDR3 reads CSVGTGTF.

The V call is TRBV7-2, the J call TRBJ2-1; TRBD1 is a possible D gene (5 bases). The germline V gene encodes CDR1 SGHTA and CDR2 FQGNSA. V lost 5 bases and J 12 bases, leaving 14 bases between the germline ends. This CDR3 is built from 12 residues. The CDR3 spells CASSPPRQRQFF. The DNA of the CDR3 is TGTGCCAGCAGCCCACCTAGACAGCGGCAGTTCTTC.

The rearrangement uses TRBV15 and TRBJ2-7; weak D call: TRBD1 (6 bases). CDR1 and CDR2 (germline): LNHNV, YYDKDF (reference sequence). CDR3 length: 14 amino acids. Trimming took off 0 bases at V and 7 bases at J, with 13 bases between the two ends. CDR3 sequence (DNA): TGTGCCACCAGCAGAGACTTTGGGGGCTGGGAGCAGTACTTC. Amino acid sequence: CATSRDFGGWEQYF.

V is TRBV6-4 and J is TRBJ2-7; 8 bases align to TRBD2. From germline, CDR1 is MRHNA and CDR2 SNTAGT. Trimming cost V 8 bases and J 2 bases; bases outside gene matches: 8. The CDR3 contains 14 residues. The CDR3 coding sequence is TGTGCCAGCGGGGACGGACTAGCTCCCTACGAGCAGTACTTC. Amino acids: CASGDGLAPYEQYF.

V gene TRBV19 combines with J gene TRBJ1-1; a weak D match, TRBD1 (5 bases). Trimming removed 4 bases at V and 3 bases at J, with 12 bases between. The CDR3 covers 14 residues. Per germline, CDR1 LNHDA and CDR2 SQIVND (reference sequence). The CDR3 bases are TGTGCCAGTAGTAGGTTTGGGGGGGACACTGAAGCTTTCTTT. This codes for CASSRFGGDTEAFF.

J is TRBJ1-5 and V is TRBV9; maybe TRBD1 (6 bases). The germline gives CDR1 SGDLS, CDR2 YYNGEE. V gave up 7 bases and J gave up 3 bases, with 8 bases separating them. CDR3 length equals 12 residues. CDR3 sequence reads: CASGGFNQPQHF. The CDR3 region has the DNA TGTGCCAGCGGGGGCTTCAATCAGCCCCAGCATTTT.

This rearrangement joins TRBV7-3 to TRBJ1-1; no reliable D call. The CDR3 runs to 13 residues. Trimming took off 5 bases at V and 10 bases at J, with 17 bases between the two ends. Germline assignment: CDR1 SGHTA and CDR2 FQGTGA. DNA for the CDR3: TGTGCCAGCAGCCAAAGCTTGTCTACGGGAGCTTTCTTT. This sequence encodes CASSQSLSTGAFF.